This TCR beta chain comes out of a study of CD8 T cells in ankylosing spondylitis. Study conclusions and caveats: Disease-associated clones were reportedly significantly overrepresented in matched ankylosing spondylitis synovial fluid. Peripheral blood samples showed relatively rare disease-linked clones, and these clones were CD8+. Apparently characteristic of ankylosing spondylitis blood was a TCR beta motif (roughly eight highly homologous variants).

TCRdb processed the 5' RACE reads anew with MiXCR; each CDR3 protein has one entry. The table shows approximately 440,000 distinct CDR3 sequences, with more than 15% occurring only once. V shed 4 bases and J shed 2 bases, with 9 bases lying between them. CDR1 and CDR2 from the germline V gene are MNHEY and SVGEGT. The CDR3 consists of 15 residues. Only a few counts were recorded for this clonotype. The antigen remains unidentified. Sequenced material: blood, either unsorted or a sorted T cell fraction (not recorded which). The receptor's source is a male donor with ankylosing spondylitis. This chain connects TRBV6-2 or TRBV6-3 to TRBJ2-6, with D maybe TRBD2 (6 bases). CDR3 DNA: TGTGCCAGCAGTTCCGGGGGTGCTGGGGCCAACGTCCTGACTTTC. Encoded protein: CASSSGGAGANVLTF.